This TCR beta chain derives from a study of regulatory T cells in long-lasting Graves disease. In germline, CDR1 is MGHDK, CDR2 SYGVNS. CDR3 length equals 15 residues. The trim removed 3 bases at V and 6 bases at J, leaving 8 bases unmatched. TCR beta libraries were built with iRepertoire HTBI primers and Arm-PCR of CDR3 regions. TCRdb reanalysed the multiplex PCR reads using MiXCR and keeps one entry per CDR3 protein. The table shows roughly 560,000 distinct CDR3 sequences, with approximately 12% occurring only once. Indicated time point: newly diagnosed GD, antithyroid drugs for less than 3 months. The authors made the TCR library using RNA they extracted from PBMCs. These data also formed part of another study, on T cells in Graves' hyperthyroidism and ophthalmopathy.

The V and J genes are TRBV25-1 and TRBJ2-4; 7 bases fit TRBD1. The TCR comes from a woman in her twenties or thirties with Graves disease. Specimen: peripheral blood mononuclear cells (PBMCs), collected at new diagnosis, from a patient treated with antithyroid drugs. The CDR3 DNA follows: TGTGCCAGCAGTGACATCAGGGGGATGGGAAACATTCAGTACTTC. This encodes CASSDIRGMGNIQYF.